This paragraph reports one T cell receptor beta chain. Its matching antigen is unknown. This entry belongs to a study of T cell clones after liver transplantation. Study observations and caveats: Graft donor-reactive T cells possibly entered the graft instead of undergoing deletion.

The table came from immunoSEQ multiplex PCR; TCRdb's copy has only in-frame clones and leaves some out. In the table there are roughly 20,000 clones, 80% of which are singletons. This sequence was found in a human patient who received a liver transplant. Some T cells may arise from the graft donor. The source material was CD8+ T cells from blood, sampled less than 50 months after liver transplant.

CDR3 DNA sequence: TGTGCCAGCAGATTCGGGACAGGTTCCTACAATGAGCAGTTCTTC. Residues: CASRFGTGSYNEQFF. The rearrangement joins TRBV2 to TRBJ2-1, with TRBD1 identical over 8 bases. Germline lookup yields CDR1 SNHLY and CDR2 FYNNEI. CDR3 length equals 15 residues. V was clipped by 6 bases and J by 1 base; unmatched bases: 5.